The entry below gives a single TCR beta chain sequence along with its context. The target antigen is unknown. Tregs were sorted as CD4+CD25+CD127-/low cells. V shed 4 bases and J 3 bases; nucleotides not matched to a gene: 7. The CDR3 consists of 15 residues. Adaptor-ligated barcode primers were used to amplify TRBV12-4/TRBJ1-2 clonotypes. TCRdb itself ran the multiplex PCR reads through MiXCR, one entry per CDR3 protein. The sample records a few thousand distinct CDR3 sequences, approximately 0.97% being singletons. Findings and caveats of the study: Greatest tumor Treg TCR overlap was with tumor naive CD4+ cells. Naive CD4+ cells shared approximately 13% of tumor Treg sequences. Tumor memory CD4+ T cell TCR gene usage clustered with blood and lymph node memory CD4+ cells and lymph node naive CD4+ cells.

The receptor was isolated from a female donor with breast cancer. Sequencing input: tumor-infiltrating Tregs sorted from the breast tumor. V gene TRBV12-3 or TRBV12-4 combines with J gene TRBJ1-2; 8 nucleotides align to TRBD1. This CDR3 reads CASSSGQVGHYGYTF. CDR3 in DNA: TGTGCCAGCAGTTCGGGACAGGTTGGTCACTATGGCTACACCTTC.